The 31 T cell receptor beta chains listed next were all sequenced from one sample in a study of shared clonotypes between healthy human individuals (dated by TCRdb to about 2020). The library was built by means of the immunoSEQ multiplex PCR assay. Not all clones reach the TCRdb copy of this immuneACCESS table, which keeps in-frame sequences only. Checked studies attribute under half of the gap to unresolved V genes and leave the rest unexplained. In all, the sample holds about 2.4 million clones, and under 95% of those were seen once. The biggest ten clones account for 0.36% of the sample. Source material: naive CD4+ T cells from PBMCs. In light of the paper, this sample's cell subset or site label describes: CD45RA+ positively selected. Receptor source: a man aged 18 to 29 in good health. Some clones in this sample may be carry-over from other donors' samples.

This chain joins TRBV5-1 and TRBJ2-1, with TRBD2 matching 10 bases. The trim removed 4 bases at V and 9 bases at J, leaving 7 bases unmatched. The CDR3 totals 14 residues. Germline CDR1 SGHRS, CDR2 YFSETQ. The CDR3 coding sequence is TGCGCCAGCAGCAGTACTAGCGGGAAGGCTGAGCAGTTCTTC. Amino acids: CASSSTSGKAEQFF.

This clone appeared once. The chain employs TRBV7-2 and TRBJ2-1, with D possibly called TRBD1 or TRBD2 (5 bases each). Germline loops: CDR1 SGHTA, CDR2 FQGNSA. The CDR3 sequence is 12 residues long. Trimming removed 4 bases at V and 10 bases at J, with 11 bases between. DNA for the CDR3: TGTGCCAGCAGCTCGGGACGGACGGAGCAGTTCTTC. It translates to CASSSGRTEQFF.

V and J are TRBV7-2 and TRBJ2-3, with a weak D call TRBD2 (5 bases). The V end lost 1 base, the J end lost 1 base, and 6 bases lay between the germline ends. Germline V gives CDR1 SGHTA, CDR2 FQGNSA. The CDR3 has 14 residues. The DNA for the CDR3 is TGTGCCAGCAGCTTAGAGCGGCGCACAGATACGCAGTATTTT. Translating gives CASSLERRTDTQYF.

The chain uses TRBV4-3 and TRBJ2-3, with no clear D. The CDR3 is made up of 14 amino acids. V dropped 3 bases and J dropped 0 bases, with 7 bases sitting between them. Germline V gene sequence: CDR1 LGHNA, CDR2 YSLEER. CDR3 protein: CASSQTDSTDTQYF. The CDR3 nucleotides are TGCGCCAGCAGCCAGACGGACAGCACAGATACGCAGTATTTT.

V gene TRBV10-3 combines with J gene TRBJ2-2; a weak D match, TRBD2 (6 bases). The CDR3 sequence is 17 residues long. V was cut by 2 bases and J by 5 bases, with 18 bases left in between. Germline V gene lookup returns CDR1 ENHRY and CDR2 SYGVKD. For the CDR3, the DNA is TGTGCCATCAGTGAGACACCCCCAAACAGCGGGACCGGGGAGCTGTTTTTT. Encoded protein: CAISETPPNSGTGELFF.

Note on this clone: The same CDR3 arises from other DNA sequences in this sample as well. This CDR3 is CASSWGTGNQPQHF. The CDR3 coding sequence is TGTGCCAGCAGCTGGGGGACAGGGAATCAGCCCCAGCATTTT. The chain couples TRBV7-9 to TRBJ1-5, with 9 bases identical to TRBD1. After removal of 4 bases from V and 4 bases from J, the junction contained 2 bases not matched to a gene. The CDR3 has 14 residues. CDR1 and CDR2 (germline): SEHNR, FQNEAQ (reference sequence).

V gene TRBV9 combines with J gene TRBJ1-2, with D maybe TRBD1 (5 bases). Germline CDR1 and CDR2: SGDLS and YYNGEE. V was cut by 6 bases and J by 8 bases, with 17 bases left in between. The CDR3 loop spans 13 amino acids. In DNA, the CDR3 is TGTGCCAGCAACCTAGAAGGGGCGAGGGGCTACACCTTC. This gives the protein CASNLEGARGYTF.

The chain uses TRBV5-8 and TRBJ1-2; D is undetermined. Germline CDR1 is SGHTS and CDR2 is YDEGEE. CDR3 size: 15 residues. V was cut by 0 bases and J by 3 bases, with 12 bases left in between. The CDR3 here is CASSLALHGDYGYTF. The CDR3 DNA sequence: TGTGCCAGCAGCTTGGCTCTCCATGGGGACTATGGCTACACCTTC.

In the case of this clone: The identical CDR3 is also encoded by other nucleotide sequences in the sample. The chain employs TRBV18 and TRBJ1-1; maybe TRBD1 (5 bases). CDR3 size: 14 residues. Trimming took off 3 bases at V and 1 base at J, with 9 bases between the two ends. CDR1 and CDR2 from the germline V gene are KGHSH and LQKENI. This CDR3 reads CASSPLTGNTEAFF. For the CDR3, the DNA is TGTGCCAGCTCACCTTTAACAGGGAACACTGAAGCTTTCTTT.

This chain uses TRBV5-3 with TRBJ2-7; D is unresolved. TRBV5-3 falls under the ORF class, with uncertain function. V lost 1 base and J 0 bases, leaving 8 bases between the germline ends. CDR3 length: 14 residues. Here the CDR3 DNA reads TGTGCCAGAAGCTTGCGCACAAGCTCCTACGAGCAGTACTTC. Its protein is CARSLRTSSYEQYF.

The genes are TRBV28 and TRBJ1-5; D gene uncertain. This CDR3 has 12 amino acids. The V and J ends lost 1 base and 11 bases respectively, with 9 bases between them. Germline V lookup: CDR1 MDHEN, CDR2 SYDVKM. CDR3 sequence reads: CASSLLTHAQHF. The CDR3 region has the DNA TGTGCCAGCAGTTTATTGACCCACGCCCAGCATTTT.

The CDR3 protein is CASSIVHTDTQYF. The CDR3 region has the DNA TGTGCCAGTAGTATAGTTCACACAGATACGCAGTATTTT. This chain connects TRBV19 to TRBJ2-3, with D unclear. The germline V and J ends were trimmed by 1 base and 2 bases, with 4 bases remaining between them. In germline, CDR1 is LNHDA, CDR2 SQIVND (reference sequence). CDR3 length equals 13 residues.

The chain has TRBV28 and TRBJ2-1, with a weak D call TRBD2 (5 bases). The V and J ends lost 7 bases and 3 bases respectively, with 19 bases between them. Per the germline V gene, CDR1 is MDHEN and CDR2 is SYDVKM. This CDR3 contains 16 residues. CDR3 residues: CASTLGNSVFYNEQFF. CDR3 DNA sequence: TGTGCCAGCACTTTGGGGAATAGCGTGTTCTACAATGAGCAGTTCTTC.

The J gene is TRBJ1-4, the V gene TRBV27, with D possibly TRBD1 on 5 matching bases. CDR1 is MNHEY and CDR2 is SMNVEV in the germline V gene (reference sequence). V was cut by 6 bases and J by 0 bases, with 23 bases left in between. The CDR3 covers 19 residues. For the CDR3, the DNA is TGTGCCAGCAGCTCGGGCAGCCCAGGGTACAGTGCAACTAATGAAAAACTGTTTTTT. This codes for CASSSGSPGYSATNEKLFF.

The chain uses TRBV27 and TRBJ1-1; TRBD1 aligns across 9 bases. CDR1 and CDR2 (germline): MNHEY, SMNVEV (reference sequence). V lost 2 bases to trimming and J lost 4 bases; unmatched junction nucleotides: 2. The CDR3 is 14 amino acids. The CDR3 sequence is CASSLGTGSTEAFF. DNA for the CDR3: TGTGCCAGCAGTTTAGGGACAGGGAGCACTGAAGCTTTCTTT.

The CDR3 coding sequence is TGTGCCATCAGTGAGTCTTCCGGGACAGGGGGCTACGAGCAGTACTTC. Translated, it gives CAISESSGTGGYEQYF. This sequence joins TRBV10-3 and TRBJ2-7; 11 bases are shared with TRBD1. The CDR3 consists of 16 residues. J was trimmed by 3 bases and V by 0 bases; bases with no gene match: 4. Germline V gives CDR1 ENHRY, CDR2 SYGVKD.

The chain is built from TRBV19 and TRBJ2-5; the D call may be TRBD1 or TRBD2 (5 bases each). The CDR3 sequence is 16 residues long. In germline, CDR1 is LNHDA, CDR2 SQIVND (reference sequence). With 3 bases removed from V and 5 bases from J, the gap between germline ends came to 19 bases. CDR3: CASSMGFGTPGETQYF. CDR3 sequence (DNA): TGTGCCAGTAGTATGGGGTTCGGGACCCCCGGGGAGACCCAGTACTTC.

With regard to this clone: This sample also contains other DNA sequences that code for the same CDR3. V gene TRBV5-1 combines with J gene TRBJ2-5, with D tentatively TRBD2 (6 bases). This CDR3 contains 15 residues. Germline CDR1 reads SGHRS; CDR2 reads YFSETQ. Trimming left V 2 bases short and J 1 base short, with 12 bases between. In DNA form, the CDR3 reads TGCGCCAGCAGCTTAGGGGCGGGAATCCAAGAGACCCAGTACTTC. Translated: CASSLGAGIQETQYF.

The chain links TRBV29-1 to TRBJ2-5; 7 bases are shared with TRBD1. This CDR3 contains 13 residues. V gave up 6 bases and J gave up 5 bases; unmatched junction bases: 9. The germline gives CDR1 SQVTM, CDR2 ANQGSEA. CDR3 in DNA: TGCAGCGTGGGCAGGGGGTTTGGGGAGACCCAGTACTTC. It specifies CSVGRGFGETQYF.

This rearrangement joins TRBV29-1 to TRBJ1-2; D may be TRBD1 (5 bases). This CDR3 is 14 amino acids long. Trimming took off 6 bases at V and 4 bases at J, with 18 bases between the two ends. Germline CDR1 SQVTM, CDR2 ANQGSEA. The CDR3 spells CSVAGTKNGYGYTF. CDR3 in DNA: TGCAGCGTAGCCGGGACGAAAAACGGCTATGGCTACACCTTC.

The genes are TRBV4-2 and TRBJ1-6; 8 bases match TRBD1. V gave up 0 bases and J gave up 7 bases; unmatched junction bases: 5. The CDR3 spans 16 residues. CDR1 and CDR2 from the germline V gene are LGHNA and YNFKEQ. The CDR3 DNA follows: TGTGCCAGCAGCCAAGATAACAGGGGGTTGAATTCACCCCTCCACTTT. Its protein product is CASSQDNRGLNSPLHF.

This chain connects TRBV5-4 to TRBJ2-5; 12 bases match TRBD2. This CDR3 region has 15 residues. V was pared by 0 bases and J by 5 bases, with 2 bases of the junction left unmatched. CDR1 and CDR2 (germline): SGHNT, YYREEE (reference sequence). In DNA form, the CDR3 reads TGTGCCAGCAGCTTGGTTCTAGCGGGAGGGGAGACCCAGTACTTC. Translating gives CASSLVLAGGETQYF.

The V call is TRBV21-1, the J call TRBJ1-4; whether TRBD1, the table's D call, matches the DNA was not checked. TRBV21-1 counts as a pseudogene. The CDR3 is 15 amino acids. The CDR3 reads CASSKNQGRNEKLFF. The CDR3 DNA follows: TGTGCCAGCAGCAAAAATCAGGGCAGGAATGAAAAACTGTTTTTT.

This clone was counted only a few times. The sample holds other DNA sequences that translate to the same CDR3. The genes are TRBV5-1 and TRBJ1-1; D not resolved. Germline lookup yields CDR1 SGHRS and CDR2 YFSETQ. The CDR3 sequence is 13 residues long. V lost 2 bases and J 0 bases, leaving 5 bases between the germline ends. In nucleotides, the CDR3 is TGCGCCAGCAGCTTCTCTTTGAACACTGAAGCTTTCTTT. Amino acids: CASSFSLNTEAFF.

The rearrangement joins TRBV2 to TRBJ2-7; D possibly matches TRBD1 or TRBD2 (5 bases each). Germline V gives CDR1 SNHLY, CDR2 FYNNEI. CDR3 length equals 12 residues. V was shortened by 5 bases and J by 3 bases, with 8 bases between the two germline ends. The CDR3 DNA is TGTGCCAGCAGTCGGGGCCACTACGAGCAGTACTTC. Its protein is CASSRGHYEQYF.

The chain couples TRBV27 to TRBJ2-3; the D call may be TRBD1 or TRBD2 (5 bases each). V gave up 8 bases and J gave up 2 bases, with 17 bases separating them. The length of the CDR3 is 15 residues. Germline V CDR1 and CDR2: MNHEY, SMNVEV (reference sequence). The CDR3 region has the DNA TGTGCCAGCCTCCACGGGGCTACCCTCACAGATACGCAGTATTTT. Its protein is CASLHGATLTDTQYF.

The chain has TRBV9 and TRBJ2-3; TRBD2 agrees at 9 bases. Trimming cost V 0 bases and J 2 bases; bases outside gene matches: 4. CDR3 size: 16 residues. The germline V gene encodes CDR1 SGDLS and CDR2 YYNGEE. The CDR3 is CASSVASGEITDTQYF. The CDR3 nucleotides read TGTGCCAGCAGCGTAGCTAGCGGGGAGATCACAGATACGCAGTATTTT.

The CDR3 loop is CASSPTIFGANVLTF. Written as DNA, the CDR3 is TGTGCCAGCAGCCCGACAATCTTTGGGGCCAACGTCCTGACTTTC. V gene TRBV4-2 combines with J gene TRBJ2-6, with no clear D. V was shortened by 4 bases and J by 3 bases, with 10 bases between the two germline ends. The length of the CDR3 is 15 residues. Germline CDR1 reads LGHNA; CDR2 reads YNFKEQ.

The chain carries TRBV2 and TRBJ1-5, with D uncertain. V lost 3 bases, J lost 0 bases, and 6 bases lay in between. Germline V lookup: CDR1 SNHLY, CDR2 FYNNEI. The CDR3 consists of 14 residues. The CDR3 DNA reads as TGTGCCAGCAGTGACACGAATAGCAATCAGCCCCAGCATTTT. Amino acid sequence: CASSDTNSNQPQHF.

The chain employs TRBV6-1 and TRBJ2-3, with D possibly TRBD1 on 5 matching bases. The CDR3 is 19 residues long. Trimming removed 1 base at V and 0 bases at J, with 20 bases between. Germline loops: CDR1 MNHNS, CDR2 SASEGT. CDR3 nucleotide sequence: TGTGCCAGCAGTGAAGATCTTAAAGGCAGGGCCGGGAGCACAGATACGCAGTATTTT. Residues: CASSEDLKGRAGSTDTQYF.

This chain links TRBV5-1 with TRBJ2-1, with D perhaps assigned TRBD1 or TRBD2 (6 bases each). Germline CDR1 reads SGHRS; CDR2 reads YFSETQ. The V end lost 4 bases, the J end lost 5 bases, and 10 bases lay between the germline ends. This CDR3 is 13 amino acids long. CDR3 coding DNA: TGCGCCAGCAGCAGGGGGGTCAACAATGAGCAGTTCTTC. It specifies CASSRGVNNEQFF.